This T cell receptor beta chain was observed in a study of memory CD4+ T cells and cytomegalovirus serostatus. General study findings and limits: Suggested: most of the CMV-linked TCR signature lies in CD4+ memory cells.

As regards this clone: The antigen is not known.

Germline CDR1 and CDR2: SGHVS and FQNEAQ. V lost 5 bases and J 5 bases, leaving 19 bases between the germline ends. This CDR3 comprises 15 residues. Single viable CD3+CD4+CD8-CD45RO+ cells were sorted as the memory CD4+ T cells. Authors' data handling: After removing out-of-frame reads, over 2 million distinct TCRbeta sequences remained. TCRdb's copy holds only in-frame clones and misses some; the assay was immunoSEQ multiplex PCR. Clone size and the V and J calls come from that table; the DNA yielded D and trimming. The sample contains about 39,000 clones, 75% to 80% of which appear only once. The specimen was memory CD4+ T cells from blood. This TCR came from an adult in good health and CMV-seronegative. The chain recombines TRBV7-8 with TRBJ2-7, with a tentative D call TRBD2 (7 bases). DNA of the CDR3: TGTGCCAGCAGCCCGGGCAAGGGGGGGGCCCACGAGCAGTACTTC. Translation gives CASSPGKGGAHEQYF.